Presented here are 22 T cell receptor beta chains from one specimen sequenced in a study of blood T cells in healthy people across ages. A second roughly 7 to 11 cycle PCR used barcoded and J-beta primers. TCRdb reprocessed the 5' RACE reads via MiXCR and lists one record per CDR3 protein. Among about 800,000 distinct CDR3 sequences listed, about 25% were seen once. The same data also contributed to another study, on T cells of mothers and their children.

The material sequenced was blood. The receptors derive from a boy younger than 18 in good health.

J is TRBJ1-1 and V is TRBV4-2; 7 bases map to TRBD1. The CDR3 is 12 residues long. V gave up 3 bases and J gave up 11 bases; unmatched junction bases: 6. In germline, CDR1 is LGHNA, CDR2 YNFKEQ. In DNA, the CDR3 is TGTGCCAGCAGCCACTGGGACAGTTTGGCTTTCTTT. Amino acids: CASSHWDSLAFF.

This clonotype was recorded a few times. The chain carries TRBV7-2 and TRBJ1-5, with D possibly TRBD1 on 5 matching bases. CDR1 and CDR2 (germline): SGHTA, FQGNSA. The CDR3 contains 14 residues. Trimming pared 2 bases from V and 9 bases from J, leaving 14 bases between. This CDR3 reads CASSLRGGGGPQHF. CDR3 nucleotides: TGTGCCAGCAGCTTAAGGGGAGGAGGTGGGCCCCAGCATTTT.

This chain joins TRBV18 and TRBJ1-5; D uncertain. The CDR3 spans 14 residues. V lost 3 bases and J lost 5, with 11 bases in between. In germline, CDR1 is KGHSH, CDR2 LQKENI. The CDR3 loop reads CASSPDQVDQPQHF. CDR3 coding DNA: TGTGCCAGCTCACCTGATCAGGTCGATCAGCCCCAGCATTTT.

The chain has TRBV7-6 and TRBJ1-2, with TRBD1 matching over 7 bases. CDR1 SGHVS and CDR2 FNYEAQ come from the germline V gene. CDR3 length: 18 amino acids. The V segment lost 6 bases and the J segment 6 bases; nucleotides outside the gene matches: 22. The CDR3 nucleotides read TGTGCCAGCAGTCCGGGGGGGCAGGGGGACCACAATCCCGATGGCTACACCTTC. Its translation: CASSPGGQGDHNPDGYTF.

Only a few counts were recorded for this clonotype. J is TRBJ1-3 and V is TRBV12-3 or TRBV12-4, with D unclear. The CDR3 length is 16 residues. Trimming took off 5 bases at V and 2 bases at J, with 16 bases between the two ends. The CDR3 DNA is TGTGCCAGCAGTAGATGGACGGTGAGACCTGGAAACACCATATATTTT. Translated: CASSRWTVRPGNTIYF.

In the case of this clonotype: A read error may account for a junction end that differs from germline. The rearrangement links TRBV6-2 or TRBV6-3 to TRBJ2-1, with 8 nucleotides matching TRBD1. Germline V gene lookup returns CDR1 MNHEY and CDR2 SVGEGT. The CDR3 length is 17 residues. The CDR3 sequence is CASSSRTGKFPYNEQSF. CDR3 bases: TGTGCCAGCAGTTCCAGGACAGGGAAGTTCCCCTACAATGAGCAGTCCTTC.

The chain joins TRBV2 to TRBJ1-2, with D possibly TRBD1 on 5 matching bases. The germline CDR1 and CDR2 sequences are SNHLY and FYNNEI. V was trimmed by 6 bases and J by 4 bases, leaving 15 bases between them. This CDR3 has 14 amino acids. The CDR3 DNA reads TGTGCCAGCAGCAAAGAGGAGGGGTCCTATGGCTACACCTTC. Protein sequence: CASSKEEGSYGYTF.

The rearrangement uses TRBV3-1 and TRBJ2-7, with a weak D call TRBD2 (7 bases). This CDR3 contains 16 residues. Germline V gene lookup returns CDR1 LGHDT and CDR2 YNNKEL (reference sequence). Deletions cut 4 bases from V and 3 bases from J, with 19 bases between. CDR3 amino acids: CASSPGVGEGHYEQYF. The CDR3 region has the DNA TGTGCCAGCAGCCCAGGGGTGGGGGAGGGCCACTACGAGCAGTACTTC.

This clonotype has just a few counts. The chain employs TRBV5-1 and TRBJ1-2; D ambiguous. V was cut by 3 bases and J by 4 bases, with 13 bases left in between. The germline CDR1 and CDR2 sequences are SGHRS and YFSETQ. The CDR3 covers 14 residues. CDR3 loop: CASSSLEGSYGYTF. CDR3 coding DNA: TGCGCCAGCAGCTCCCTCGAGGGCAGCTATGGCTACACCTTC.

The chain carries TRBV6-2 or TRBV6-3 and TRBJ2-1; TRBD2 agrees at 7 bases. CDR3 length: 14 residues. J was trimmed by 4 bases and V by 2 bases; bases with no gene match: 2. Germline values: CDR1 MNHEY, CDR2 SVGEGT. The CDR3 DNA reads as TGTGCCAGCAGTTACCGGGAGGCTTACAATGAGCAGTTCTTC. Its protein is CASSYREAYNEQFF.

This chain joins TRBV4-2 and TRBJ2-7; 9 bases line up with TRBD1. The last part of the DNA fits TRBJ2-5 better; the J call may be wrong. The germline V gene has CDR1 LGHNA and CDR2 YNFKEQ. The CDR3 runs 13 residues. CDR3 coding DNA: TGTGCCAGCAGGGAGACAGGGGGAGAGACCCAGTACTTC. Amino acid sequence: CASRETGGETQYF.

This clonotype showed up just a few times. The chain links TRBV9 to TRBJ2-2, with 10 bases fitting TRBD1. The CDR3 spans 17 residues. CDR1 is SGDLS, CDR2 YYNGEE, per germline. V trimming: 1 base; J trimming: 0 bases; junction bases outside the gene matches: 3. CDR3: CASSVRTGGTNTGELFF. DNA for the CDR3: TGTGCCAGCAGCGTAAGGACAGGGGGTACGAACACCGGGGAGCTGTTTTTT.

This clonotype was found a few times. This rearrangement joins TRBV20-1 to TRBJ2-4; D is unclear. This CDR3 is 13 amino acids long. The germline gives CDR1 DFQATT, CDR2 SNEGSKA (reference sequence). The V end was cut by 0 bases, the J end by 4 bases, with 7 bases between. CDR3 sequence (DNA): TGCAGTGCTAGAGACGCAGGAAAAAACATTCAGTACTTC. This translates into CSARDAGKNIQYF.

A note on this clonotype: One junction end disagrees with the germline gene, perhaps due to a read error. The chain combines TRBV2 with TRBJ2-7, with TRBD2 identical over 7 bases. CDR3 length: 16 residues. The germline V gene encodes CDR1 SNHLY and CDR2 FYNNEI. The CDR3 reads CASSGGGYGSSCEQYF. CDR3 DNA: TGTGCCAGCAGTGGGGGAGGGTACGGGAGCTCCTGCGAGCAGTACTTC.

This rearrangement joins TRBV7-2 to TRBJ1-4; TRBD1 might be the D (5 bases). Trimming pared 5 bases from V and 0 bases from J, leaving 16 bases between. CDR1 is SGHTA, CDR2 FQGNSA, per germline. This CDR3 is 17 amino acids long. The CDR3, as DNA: TGTGCCAGCAGCCCCTGGGGCAGATCTGCAACTAATGAAAAACTGTTTTTT. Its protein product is CASSPWGRSATNEKLFF.

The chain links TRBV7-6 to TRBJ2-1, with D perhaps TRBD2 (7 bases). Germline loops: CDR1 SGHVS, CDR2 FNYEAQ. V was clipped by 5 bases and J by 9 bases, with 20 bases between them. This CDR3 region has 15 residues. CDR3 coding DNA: TGTGCCAGCAGCCGTCTAGAGGGCGGGGGCGGTGAGCAGTTCTTC. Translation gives CASSRLEGGGGEQFF. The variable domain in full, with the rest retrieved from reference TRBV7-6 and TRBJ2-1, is GAGVSQSPRYKVTKRGQDVALRCDPISGHVSLYWYRQALGQGPEFLTYFNYEAQQDKSGLPNDRFSAERPEGSISTLTIQRTEQRDSAMYRCASSRLEGGGGEQFFGPGTRLTVL.

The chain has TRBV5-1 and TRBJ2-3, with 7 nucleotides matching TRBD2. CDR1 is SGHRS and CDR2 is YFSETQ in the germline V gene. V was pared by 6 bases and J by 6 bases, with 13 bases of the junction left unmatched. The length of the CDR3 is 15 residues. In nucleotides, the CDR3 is TGCGCCAGCACCATGTTGGCGGGAGCGACTGATACGCAGTATTTT. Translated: CASTMLAGATDTQYF.

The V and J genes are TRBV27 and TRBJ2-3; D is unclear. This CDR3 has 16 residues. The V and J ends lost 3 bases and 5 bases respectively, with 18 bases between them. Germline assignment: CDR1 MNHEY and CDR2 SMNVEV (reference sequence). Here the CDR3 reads CASSLSAVIRGDTQYF. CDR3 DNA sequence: TGTGCCAGCAGTTTGTCGGCGGTAATCCGAGGAGATACGCAGTATTTT.

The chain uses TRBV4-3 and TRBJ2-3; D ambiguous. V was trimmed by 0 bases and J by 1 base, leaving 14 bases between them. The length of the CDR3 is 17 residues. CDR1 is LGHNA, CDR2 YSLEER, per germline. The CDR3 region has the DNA TGCGCCAGCAGCCAAGATCCGGGCCCTCGGGGCACAGATACGCAGTATTTT. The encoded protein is CASSQDPGPRGTDTQYF.

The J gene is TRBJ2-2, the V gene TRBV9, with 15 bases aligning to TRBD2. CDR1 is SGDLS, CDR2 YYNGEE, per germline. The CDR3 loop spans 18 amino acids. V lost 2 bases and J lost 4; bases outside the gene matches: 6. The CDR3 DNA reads TGTGCCAGCAGCGTCACAAGGACTAGCGGGGGGGCCACCGGGGAGCTGTTTTTT. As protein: CASSVTRTSGGATGELFF.

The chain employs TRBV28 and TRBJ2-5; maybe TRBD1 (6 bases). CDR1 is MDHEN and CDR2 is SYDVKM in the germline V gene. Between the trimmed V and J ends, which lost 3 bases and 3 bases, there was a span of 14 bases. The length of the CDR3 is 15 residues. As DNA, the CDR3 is TGTGCCAGCAGTTTTCGGGGAACAGGGAAAGAGACCCAGTACTTC. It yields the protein CASSFRGTGKETQYF. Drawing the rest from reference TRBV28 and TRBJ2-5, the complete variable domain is DVKVTQSSRYLVKRTGEKVFLECVQDMDHENMFWYRQDPGLGLRLIYFSYDVKMKEKGDIPEGYSVSREKKERFSLILESASTNQTSMYLCASSFRGTGKETQYFGPGTRLLVL.

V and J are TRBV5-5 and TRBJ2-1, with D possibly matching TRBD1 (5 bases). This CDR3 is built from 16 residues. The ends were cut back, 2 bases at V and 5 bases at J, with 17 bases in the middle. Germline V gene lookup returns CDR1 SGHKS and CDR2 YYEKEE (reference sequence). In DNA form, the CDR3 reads TGTGCCAGCAGCTTACACTTCAGGGTTTTCCACAATGAGCAGTTCTTC. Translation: CASSLHFRVFHNEQFF.